This TCR beta chain was obtained from a study of CXCR3-negative and CXCR3-positive naive CD8 T cells. Carrying UMI labels, the TRB cDNA libraries were prepared through 5' RACE. TCRdb reanalyzed the 5' RACE reads and collapses them to one entry per CDR3 protein, without DNA. Reported are around 92,000 distinct CDR3 sequences; the ten largest clones contain 1.5% to 2%. This CDR3 spans 12 amino acids. Per germline, CDR1 LNHDA and CDR2 SQIVND (reference sequence). The sequenced material came from naive CXCR3- CD8+ T cells from blood. The sample's subset: CD45RO-CCR7+CD27+CD95- naive CD8+ T cells lacking CXCR3 (TNR3-). The receptor comes from a human donor in good health. Some clones in this sample may be carry-over from other donors' samples. The chain has TRBV19 and TRBJ2-1; the TCRdb D gene call, TRBD1, has no DNA to confirm it. CDR3 residues: CASQTGGREQFF.